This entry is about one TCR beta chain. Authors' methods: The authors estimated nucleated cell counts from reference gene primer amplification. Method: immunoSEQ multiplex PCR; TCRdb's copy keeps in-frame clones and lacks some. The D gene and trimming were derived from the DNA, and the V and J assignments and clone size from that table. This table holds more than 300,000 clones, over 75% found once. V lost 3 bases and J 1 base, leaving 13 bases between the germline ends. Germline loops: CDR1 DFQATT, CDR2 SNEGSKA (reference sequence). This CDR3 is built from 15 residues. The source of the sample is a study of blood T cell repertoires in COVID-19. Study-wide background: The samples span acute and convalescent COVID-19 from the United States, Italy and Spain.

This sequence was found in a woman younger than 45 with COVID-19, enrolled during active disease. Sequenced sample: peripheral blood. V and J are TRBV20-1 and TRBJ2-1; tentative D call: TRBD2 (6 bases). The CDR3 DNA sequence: TGCAGTGCTAGTGGAGCGGGCATTTCCTACAATGAGCAGTTCTTC. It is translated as CSASGAGISYNEQFF.